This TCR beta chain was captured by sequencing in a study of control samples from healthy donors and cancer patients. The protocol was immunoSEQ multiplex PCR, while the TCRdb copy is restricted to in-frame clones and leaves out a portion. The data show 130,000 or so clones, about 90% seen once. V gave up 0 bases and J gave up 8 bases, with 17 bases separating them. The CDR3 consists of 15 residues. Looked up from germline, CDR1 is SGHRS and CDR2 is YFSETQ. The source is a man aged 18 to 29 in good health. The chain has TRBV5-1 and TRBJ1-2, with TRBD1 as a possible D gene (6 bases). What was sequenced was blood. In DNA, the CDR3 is TGCGCCAGCAGCTTGGCGCCCCTAGGGGGGAGAGGCTACACCTTC. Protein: CASSLAPLGGRGYTF.